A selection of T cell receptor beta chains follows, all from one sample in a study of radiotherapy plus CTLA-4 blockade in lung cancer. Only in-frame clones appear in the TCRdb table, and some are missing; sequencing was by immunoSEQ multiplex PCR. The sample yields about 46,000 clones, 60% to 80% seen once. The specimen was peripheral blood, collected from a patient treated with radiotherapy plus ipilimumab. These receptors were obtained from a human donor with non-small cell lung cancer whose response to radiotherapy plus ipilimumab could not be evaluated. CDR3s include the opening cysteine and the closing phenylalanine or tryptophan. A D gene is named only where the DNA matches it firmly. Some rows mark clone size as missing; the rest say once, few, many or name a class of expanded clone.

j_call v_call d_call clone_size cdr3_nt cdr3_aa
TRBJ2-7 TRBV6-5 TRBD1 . TGTGCCAGCAGGGGCGAGAGGGGGCAAAGCGGCGAGCAGTACTTC CASRGERGQSGEQYF
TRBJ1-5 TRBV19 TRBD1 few TGTGCCACCCAGACAGGGTCATATCAGCCCCAGCATTTT CATQTGSYQPQHF
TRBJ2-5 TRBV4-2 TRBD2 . TGTGCCAGCAGCCAAGACGGGACTAGCGGGGGCCAAGAGACCCAGTACTTC CASSQDGTSGGQETQYF
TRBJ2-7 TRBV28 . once TGTGCCAGCTCCTCCCCGGAGCCCCCCTACGAGCAGTACTTC CASSSPEPPYEQYF
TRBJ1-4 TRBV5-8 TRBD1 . TGTGCCAGCAGCCCCGGGACAGGGAAGGATGAAAAACTGTTTTTT CASSPGTGKDEKLFF
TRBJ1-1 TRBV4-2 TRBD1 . TGTGCCAGCAGCCAGGGGACAGCTGAGAACACTGAAGCTTTCTTT CASSQGTAENTEAFF
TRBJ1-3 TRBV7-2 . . TGTGCCAGCAGCTTAGATGACAGGCGAAACACCATATATTTT CASSLDDRRNTIYF
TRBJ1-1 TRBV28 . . TGTGCCAGCAGTTTATCCACTCAGGGGAACACTGAAGCTTTCTTT CASSLSTQGNTEAFF
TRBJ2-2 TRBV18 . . TGTGCCAGCTCGCTCTCTAGGCAGACCGGGGAGCTGTTTTTT CASSLSRQTGELFF
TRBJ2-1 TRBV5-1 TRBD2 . TGCGCCAGCAGCTTGCGGGAGGATGAGCAGTTCTTC CASSLREDEQFF
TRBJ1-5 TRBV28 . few TGTGCCAGCAGTTTATCGGGTGGGGGGAATCAGCCCCAGCATTTT CASSLSGGGNQPQHF
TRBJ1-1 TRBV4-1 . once TGCGCCAGCAGCCAGGCCAGGGAAGGCGGCACTGAAGCTTTCTTT CASSQAREGGTEAFF
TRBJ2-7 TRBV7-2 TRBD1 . TGTGCCAGCAGCTTATGGGCTGGGACAGATAAACTCTACGAGCAGTACTTC CASSLWAGTDKLYEQYF
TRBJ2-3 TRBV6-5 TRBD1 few TGTGCCAGCAGTTTAGGACAGGGCGAGTATACGCAGTATTTT CASSLGQGEYTQYF
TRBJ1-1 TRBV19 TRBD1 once TGTGCCAGTAGTATAGTAGGGGGCGCGACTGAAGCTTTCTTT CASSIVGGATEAFF
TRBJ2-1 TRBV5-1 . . TGCGCCAGCAGCGGTGGGGGTTCGTACGGGGGTGAGCAGTTCTTC CASSGGGSYGGEQFF
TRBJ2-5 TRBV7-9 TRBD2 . TGTGCCAGCAGCTTAGCGGGGCGAGCGGGAAACGTGGAGACCCAGTACTTC CASSLAGRAGNVETQYF
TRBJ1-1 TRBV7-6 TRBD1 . TGTGCCAGCAGCCCGAAGGGACAGGGGGATACTGAAGCTTTCTTT CASSPKGQGDTEAFF
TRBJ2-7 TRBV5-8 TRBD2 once TGTGCCAGCAGCTTGGCCTGGCGGGAGGGGTACGAGCAGTACTTC CASSLAWREGYEQYF
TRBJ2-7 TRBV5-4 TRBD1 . TGTGCCAGCAGCAAAGCCGGGACAGGGACCCACGAGCAGTACTTC CASSKAGTGTHEQYF
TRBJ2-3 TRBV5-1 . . TGCGCCAGCAGCCGATTAAACAGGGGCACAGATACGCAGTATTTT CASSRLNRGTDTQYF
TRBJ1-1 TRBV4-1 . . TGCGCCAGCAGCCAACCATCCCGGGACAATCGCAAATTGCCGGGAGCTTTCTTT CASSQPSRDNRKLPGAFF
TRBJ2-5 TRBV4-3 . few TGCGCCAGCAGCCAAGGTGAGGGAGAGACCCAGTACTTC CASSQGEGETQYF
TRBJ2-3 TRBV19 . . TGTGCCAGTAGTCTACAGGGTGGCACAGATACGCAGTATTTT CASSLQGGTDTQYF
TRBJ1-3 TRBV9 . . TGTGCCAGCAGCGTAGATCACTCTGGAAACACCATATATTTT CASSVDHSGNTIYF
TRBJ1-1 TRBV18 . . TGTGCCAGCTCACCACCAGGCGGAATGACTGAAGCTTTCTTT CASSPPGGMTEAFF
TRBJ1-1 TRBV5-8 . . TGTGCCAGCAGCTTGGAACAGGGATTCTTGACCACTGAAGCTTTCTTT CASSLEQGFLTTEAFF
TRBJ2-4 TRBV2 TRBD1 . TGTGCCAGCAGTCCGGACAGGGGGACCCTAAACATTCAGTACTTC CASSPDRGTLNIQYF
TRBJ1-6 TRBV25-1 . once TGTGCCAGCAGTGAATGGGGGGGGGATTCACCCCTCCACTTT CASSEWGGDSPLHF
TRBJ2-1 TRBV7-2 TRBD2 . TGTGCCAGCAGCTTACATAGCGGGAGCCGCTATGAGCAGTTCTTC CASSLHSGSRYEQFF
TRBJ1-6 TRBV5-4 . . TGTGCCAGCAGCTTCAGTTACGGGGATTCACCCCTCCACTTT CASSFSYGDSPLHF
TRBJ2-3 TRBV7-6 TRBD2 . TGTGCCAGCAGCCCCCGGACTAGCGGGGCAGATACGCAGTATTTT CASSPRTSGADTQYF
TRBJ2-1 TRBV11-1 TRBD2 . TGTGCCAGCAGCTACGATAGTGCTCTAGCGGTAAATGAGCAGTTCTTC CASSYDSALAVNEQFF
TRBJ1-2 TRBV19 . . TGTGCCAGTACCCAGGGCGCTTCTTACTATGGCTACACCTTC CASTQGASYYGYTF
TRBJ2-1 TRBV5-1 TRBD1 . TGCGCCAGCAGCCTTTCACCGGGACAGGACAATCTCGAGCAGTTCTTC CASSLSPGQDNLEQFF
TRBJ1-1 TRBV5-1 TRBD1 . TGCGCCAGCAGCGAACAGGGGCCGAGGGACACTGAAGCTTTCTTT CASSEQGPRDTEAFF
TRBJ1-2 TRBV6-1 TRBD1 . TGTGCCAGCAGTGATCCGATGATGGGACAGGGGAAATCTAACTATGGCTACACCTTC CASSDPMMGQGKSNYGYTF